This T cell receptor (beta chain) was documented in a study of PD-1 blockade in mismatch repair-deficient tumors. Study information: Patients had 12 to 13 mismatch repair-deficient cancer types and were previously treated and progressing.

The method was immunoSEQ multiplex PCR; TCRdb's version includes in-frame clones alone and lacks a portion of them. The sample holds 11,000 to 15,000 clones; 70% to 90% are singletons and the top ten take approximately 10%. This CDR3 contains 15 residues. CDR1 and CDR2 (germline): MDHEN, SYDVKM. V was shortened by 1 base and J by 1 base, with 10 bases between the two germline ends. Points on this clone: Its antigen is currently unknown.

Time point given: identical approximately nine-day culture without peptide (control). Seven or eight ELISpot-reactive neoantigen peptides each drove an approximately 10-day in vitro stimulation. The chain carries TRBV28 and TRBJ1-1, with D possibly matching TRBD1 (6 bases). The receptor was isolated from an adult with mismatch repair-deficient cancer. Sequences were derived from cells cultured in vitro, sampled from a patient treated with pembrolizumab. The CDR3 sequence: CASSLLVTGNTEAFF. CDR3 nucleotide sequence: TGTGCCAGCAGTTTATTGGTGACAGGGAACACTGAAGCTTTCTTT.